One T cell receptor (beta chain) is described in this entry. Its antigen target is currently unknown. TCR repertoires were obtained from approximately 11 juvenile idiopathic arthritis patients with active disease who had not reached inactive disease, of whom 3 were polyarticular and 8 were oligoarticular. A median age of nearly 12 years (range 2.4-22.9) and a median disease duration of about 7 years (range 0.2-19.1) were recorded for the TCR-sequenced patients. The samples used for TCR repertoire analysis were collected at two centres in Italy. Peripheral blood mononuclear cells were isolated by Histopaque-1077 density gradient and cryopreserved in roughly 90% FCS with roughly 10% DMSO. Library preparation used the immunoSEQ multiplex PCR assay. Adaptive Biotechnologies carried out the TCRbeta CDR3 sequencing. In the source study's methods: Repertoire similarity used the Chao-modified Jaccard index and median clonotype overlap from 200 random subsamples at equal sample size. The similarity analyses were based on either productive nucleotide sequences or amino acid sequences translated in silico. To compare repertoires, the researchers applied hierarchical clustering with single linkage as well as t-SNE, based on Chao-modified Jaccard distances. Repertoire diversity was quantified with the Renyi index, after sample size normalisation, across a range of alpha values. TCRdb holds this immuneACCESS table with in-frame rearrangements only. Some clones are missing; in checked studies, unresolved V genes explain under half, and the rest has no known cause. V, J and clone size derive from that table, while D and trimming were established from the DNA sequence. In this sample's table one finds around 10,000 clones. The top ten constitute over 0.65% of the sample.

This sample was included in a study of synovial regulatory T cells in juvenile arthritis (dated by TCRdb to the mid-2010s). About the full investigation: Among the sequenced patients, three were classified as therapy-naive, methotrexate plus infliximab was given to one, methotrexate was given to more than 5, and treatment information was unavailable for one. Using matched patient samples, the researchers compared TCRbeta CDR3 repertoires across three groups: blood iaTreg cells, other blood Treg cells and synovial fluid Treg cells. Effector T cell subsets were also sequenced in this cohort for comparisons, but the Treg dataset alone covers only blood and synovial fluid Treg cells. TCR repertoire comparisons included Treg and Teff subsets from ten to eleven JIA patients with active disease.

The investigation overall reported the following: iaTreg TCR repertoires were found to be largely private across patients and to partially overlap with synovial Teff and blood CPL repertoires. Blood iaTreg cells showed lower TCR diversity than other blood Treg cells, consistent with antigen-driven expansion. Synovial Treg cells shared more CDR3 sequences with iaTreg cells than with other blood Treg cells, and Chao-Jaccard similarity confirmed that synovial Treg cells were more closely related to iaTreg cells.

The germline V gene supplies CDR1 KGHSH and CDR2 LQKENI. Reading from cysteine to phenylalanine, the CDR3 counts 12 amino acids. No DNA is recorded. The TCR comes from a donor aged 2-35 years with juvenile idiopathic arthritis. Input material: Treg cells from blood. The sample's cell subset or site label, in plain terms: remaining (HLA-DR-negative) circulating blood Treg cells. Recombination joined TRBV18 with TRBJ1-1. The CDR3 protein sequence reads: CASSRTRSEAFF.